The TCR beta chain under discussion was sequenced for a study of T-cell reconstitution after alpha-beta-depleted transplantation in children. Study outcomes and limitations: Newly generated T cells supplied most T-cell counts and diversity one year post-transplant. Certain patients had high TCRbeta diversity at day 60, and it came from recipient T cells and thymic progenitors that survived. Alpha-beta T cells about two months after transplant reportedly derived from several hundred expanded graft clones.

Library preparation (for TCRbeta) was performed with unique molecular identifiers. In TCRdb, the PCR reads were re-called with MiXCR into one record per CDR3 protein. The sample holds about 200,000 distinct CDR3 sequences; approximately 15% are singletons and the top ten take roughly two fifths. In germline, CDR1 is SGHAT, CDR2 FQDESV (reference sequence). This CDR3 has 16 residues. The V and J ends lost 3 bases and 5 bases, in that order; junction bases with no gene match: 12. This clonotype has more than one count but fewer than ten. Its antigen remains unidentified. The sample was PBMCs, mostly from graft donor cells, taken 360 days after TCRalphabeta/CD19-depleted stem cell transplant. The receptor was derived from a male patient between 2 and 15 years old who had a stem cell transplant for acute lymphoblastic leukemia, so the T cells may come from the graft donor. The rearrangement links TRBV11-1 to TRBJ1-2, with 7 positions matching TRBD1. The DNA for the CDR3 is TGTGCCAGCAGCTTCAGGGGGGACGGTGAGGATTATGGCTACACCTTC. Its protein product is CASSFRGDGEDYGYTF.